This T cell receptor (beta chain) was sequenced in a study of blood T cell repertoires in COVID-19. Study-level background: Some COVID-19 samples were acute and others convalescent; all came from the United States, Italy and Spain.

Participant ages covered about 18 to 95 years across 24 US areas. Participants reported their clinical history, and cohort assignment relied on those reports. Resolution of symptoms, clearance, or two negative PCRs was present in recovered Cohort 3 donors. The protocol was immunoSEQ multiplex PCR, while the TCRdb copy is restricted to in-frame clones and leaves out a portion. The table has some 340,000 clones, roughly 80% seen once. Germline lookup yields CDR1 SEHNR and CDR2 FQNEAQ (reference sequence). The CDR3 spans 14 residues. V shed 4 bases, J shed 2 bases, and the junction held 3 bases outside the gene matches.

This sequence was found in a woman aged 45 to 65 who had recovered from COVID-19. Sample: PBMCs or T cells enriched from blood (not recorded which). The chain recombines TRBV7-9 with TRBJ2-7, with 9 bases that match TRBD1. This CDR3 reads CASSWGQGPYEQYF. The CDR3 DNA is TGTGCCAGCAGCTGGGGACAGGGTCCCTACGAGCAGTACTTC.